Listed below are T cell receptor beta chains from one sample, sequenced in a study of blood T cell repertoires in COVID-19. The assay was immunoSEQ multiplex PCR, and TCRdb's table has in-frame clones only and misses some. The sample lists approximately 99,000 clones, around 83% seen once, with 10% to 15% in the top ten. Sequenced material: peripheral blood. All receptors derive from a woman in her sixties in a cohort sampled during active or convalescent COVID-19. Both conserved end residues are part of each CDR3. Each record gives: V gene, clone size, J gene, D gene, CDR3 DNA, CDR3 protein. A D gene is named only where the DNA matches it firmly. Clone size appears in some rows only: once, few, many, or a class for an expanded clone.

V: TRBV5-1; size: few; J: TRBJ2-7; D: .; DNA: TGCGCCAGCAGCTTGGACTTCTCCGAGCAGTACTTC; CDR3: CASSLDFSEQYF
V: TRBV3-1/TRBV3-2; size: few; J: TRBJ1-3; D: .; DNA: TGTGCCAGCAGCCGTCCCAGCTCTGGAAACACCATATATTTT; CDR3: CASSRPSSGNTIYF
V: TRBV13; size: .; J: TRBJ1-4; D: TRBD1; DNA: TGTGCCAGCAGCTACACAGGGGGCACTAATGAAAAACTGTTTTTT; CDR3: CASSYTGGTNEKLFF
V: TRBV7-9; size: once; J: TRBJ1-1; D: .; DNA: TGTGCCAGCGGCCAGGGTTCTGAAGCTTTCTTT; CDR3: CASGQGSEAFF
V: TRBV5-1; size: .; J: TRBJ2-1; D: .; DNA: TGCGCCAGCAGCGTACAGGGACTACCTAGCTCCTACAATGAGCAGTTCTTC; CDR3: CASSVQGLPSSYNEQFF
V: TRBV5-1; size: .; J: TRBJ2-7; D: .; DNA: TGCGCCAGCAGCTTGGGAGCTCGACAGTTAATCTACGAGCAGTACTTC; CDR3: CASSLGARQLIYEQYF
V: TRBV9; size: .; J: TRBJ1-3; D: TRBD1; DNA: TGTGCCAGCAGCGTAGGGGGGACAGATGGAAACACCATATATTTT; CDR3: CASSVGGTDGNTIYF
V: TRBV3-1/TRBV3-2; size: few; J: TRBJ1-2; D: .; DNA: TGTGCCAGCAGCCATGGACAGTCCTATGGCTACACCTTC; CDR3: CASSHGQSYGYTF
V: TRBV29-1; size: .; J: TRBJ2-7; D: .; DNA: TGCAGCGTTGAACAGGGTCCCAACGAGCAGTACTTC; CDR3: CSVEQGPNEQYF
V: TRBV7-9; size: .; J: TRBJ1-2; D: .; DNA: TGTGCCAGCAGCCCCTCGCAGGGTGGCTACACCTTC; CDR3: CASSPSQGGYTF
V: TRBV6-5; size: .; J: TRBJ1-1; D: .; DNA: TGTGCCAGCAGCCTGTGGAGGATAAAGGAAGCTTTCTTT; CDR3: CASSLWRIKEAFF
V: TRBV5-1; size: .; J: TRBJ2-6; D: TRBD1; DNA: TGCGCCAGCAGCTTGCAGGGGGTTGGCTCTGGGGCCAACGTCCTGACTTTC; CDR3: CASSLQGVGSGANVLTF
V: TRBV6-5; size: .; J: TRBJ1-1; D: .; DNA: TGTGCCAGCCACCGGTTCGAGAACACTGAAGCTTTCTTT; CDR3: CASHRFENTEAFF
V: TRBV6-1; size: .; J: TRBJ2-1; D: TRBD2; DNA: TGTGCCAGCAGTGGTTCCGGGACTAGCGGTTACAATGAGCAGTTCTTC; CDR3: CASSGSGTSGYNEQFF
V: TRBV13; size: .; J: TRBJ2-7; D: TRBD2; DNA: TGTGCCAGCAGCTTAGGATTAGGGCTAGCGGGCGACGAGCAGTACTTC; CDR3: CASSLGLGLAGDEQYF
V: TRBV2; size: once; J: TRBJ2-7; D: TRBD2; DNA: TGTGCCAGCAATGAAGTAGCGGGGGGTCCCTACGAGCAGTACTTC; CDR3: CASNEVAGGPYEQYF
V: TRBV9; size: once; J: TRBJ2-2; D: TRBD2; DNA: TGTGCCAGCAGCGTAGCGGGCGGGAGGGCTAGCGGGGAGCTGTTTTTT; CDR3: CASSVAGGRASGELFF
V: TRBV28; size: .; J: TRBJ2-5; D: TRBD1; DNA: TGTGCCAGCAGCGATACAGGGGGCGGAAGGGCCCAGTACTTC; CDR3: CASSDTGGGRAQYF
V: TRBV5-1; size: .; J: TRBJ1-4; D: .; DNA: TGCGCCAGCAGCTTGGAAACGCACGGTGAAAAACTGTTTTTT; CDR3: CASSLETHGEKLFF
V: TRBV12-5; size: .; J: TRBJ2-7; D: .; DNA: TGTGCTAGTGGTTTGGTAGGGGTCACCTCCTACGAGCAGTACTTC; CDR3: CASGLVGVTSYEQYF
V: TRBV19; size: .; J: TRBJ1-6; D: TRBD1; DNA: TGTGCCAGTAGTCCCGGACAGGGGCATTCACCCCTCCACTTT; CDR3: CASSPGQGHSPLHF
V: TRBV12-3/TRBV12-4; size: .; J: TRBJ1-2; D: .; DNA: TGTGCCAGCAGTCCGCAGGGCTACTATGGCTACACCTTC; CDR3: CASSPQGYYGYTF
V: TRBV5-6; size: .; J: TRBJ2-7; D: .; DNA: TGTGCCAGCAGTTACGGACAGCAGCTAATTCACGAGCAGTACTTC; CDR3: CASSYGQQLIHEQYF
V: TRBV27; size: .; J: TRBJ1-1; D: .; DNA: TGTGCCAGCAGGGACACCAAGAACACTGAAGCTTTCTTT; CDR3: CASRDTKNTEAFF
V: TRBV5-8; size: .; J: TRBJ1-1; D: .; DNA: TGTGCCAGCCCCAGTAGACTTTTGAACACTGAAGCTTTCTTT; CDR3: CASPSRLLNTEAFF
V: TRBV3-1/TRBV3-2; size: .; J: TRBJ1-4; D: TRBD1; DNA: TGTGCCAGCAGCCTCCGGGACAGGGGGGAAAAACTGTTTTTT; CDR3: CASSLRDRGEKLFF
V: TRBV6-6; size: .; J: TRBJ2-5; D: TRBD2; DNA: TGTGCCAGCAGTAGTCGAGCGGGAGAAGGGAGAGAGACCCAGTACTTC; CDR3: CASSSRAGEGRETQYF
V: TRBV7-2; size: .; J: TRBJ1-4; D: .; DNA: TGTGCCAGCAGCTTGGGACAACTTGAAAAACTGTTTTTT; CDR3: CASSLGQLEKLFF
V: TRBV2; size: .; J: TRBJ1-2; D: .; DNA: TGTGCCAGCAGTGAATCGGGAATCTATGGCTACACCTTC; CDR3: CASSESGIYGYTF
V: TRBV18; size: few; J: TRBJ2-7; D: .; DNA: TGTGCCAGCTCACCCGACTTGGACGGGGAATACTTC; CDR3: CASSPDLDGEYF
V: TRBV19; size: .; J: TRBJ1-5; D: .; DNA: TGTGCCAGTAGGACCACAGGGTATAGCAATCAGCCCCAGCATTTT; CDR3: CASRTTGYSNQPQHF
V: TRBV3-1/TRBV3-2; size: .; J: TRBJ2-6; D: .; DNA: TGTGCCAGCAGCCAGGGGGCCGGGGCCAACGTCCTGACTTTC; CDR3: CASSQGAGANVLTF
V: TRBV5-1; size: .; J: TRBJ2-7; D: TRBD1; DNA: TGCGCCAGCAGCTCGGGACAGCTAGCCATTGAGCAGTACTTC; CDR3: CASSSGQLAIEQYF
V: TRBV2; size: .; J: TRBJ1-6; D: TRBD1; DNA: TGTGCCAGCAGGGAAACGCCGGGACAGGGACCCTCACCCCTCCACTTT; CDR3: CASRETPGQGPSPLHF
V: TRBV25-1; size: .; J: TRBJ2-3; D: .; DNA: TGTGCCTGTGGCATTACAGATACGCAGTATTTT; CDR3: CACGITDTQYF
V: TRBV3-1/TRBV3-2; size: .; J: TRBJ1-1; D: TRBD1; DNA: TGTGCCAGCAGCTACTGGGACAGGGGAATCACTGAAGCTTTCTTT; CDR3: CASSYWDRGITEAFF
V: TRBV12-3/TRBV12-4; size: .; J: TRBJ1-1; D: TRBD1; DNA: TGTGCCAGCAGTCGACAGGGGAGAGCTGAAGCTTTCTTT; CDR3: CASSRQGRAEAFF
V: TRBV11-3; size: .; J: TRBJ2-1; D: TRBD1; DNA: TGTGCCAGCAGCTTAGGGGGGACAGGGGGCGAGGAACAGTTCTTC; CDR3: CASSLGGTGGEEQFF
V: TRBV27; size: .; J: TRBJ1-4; D: TRBD1; DNA: TGTGCCAGCAGACCAATCGGGACAGGGCGTGAAAAACTGTTTTTT; CDR3: CASRPIGTGREKLFF
V: TRBV6-2/TRBV6-3; size: .; J: TRBJ2-7; D: TRBD2; DNA: TGTGCCAGCAGTTACGGACTAGCGGGGGCCTCCGAGCAGTACTTC; CDR3: CASSYGLAGASEQYF